Sequencing of this TCR beta chain was carried out in a study of T cell responses to AZD1222 COVID-19 vaccine (dated by TCRdb to the early 2020s). Background for the entire study: AZD1222 recipients with second doses at about 4 weeks or about 12 weeks were pooled, because spike-specific TCR depth and breadth did not differ between schedules. Trial participants were enrolled by age into subgroups of 18-55, 56-69 and 70-plus years, and around 150, 28 and 57 TCR-sequenced participants, respectively, were included in these subgroups. A total of 233 trial participants underwent TCR sequencing, of whom approximately 210 received two doses of AZD1222 and around 25 received two doses of the MenACWY control vaccine. Points the paper makes about the study in general: Conclusions about previously exposed vaccinees are limited, since just six or seven AZD1222 recipients were seropositive for SARS-CoV-2 at baseline. Epitopes outside the regions mutated in the B.1.351 and B.1.1.7 variants were reportedly recognized by nearly half of the unique spike-specific TCRs. Most participants were white British and females outnumbered males, and the authors suggested that clonal diversity may have been underestimated. The vaccine-associated CD4 TCRs covered the entire spike protein, and the dominant responses fell in regions 160-218 and 743-854. After two AZD1222 doses, spike-specific TCR breadth and depth were significantly higher than at day 0 and than in MenACWY recipients. The 56-69-year group was small, and its depth increase did not reach significance, likely because of low power. Because no day 14 peak-response samples were available, the repertoires could be characterized only after the peak T cell response.

To note about this clone: Its target antigen remains unknown. Qualities for individual bases were not recorded, and no much larger clone is one base off.

The CDR3 regions of human TCRbeta chains were analyzed by immunosequencing. In the source study's methods: TCRs in the repertoires were matched against a reference library of SARS-CoV-2-specific TCRs that had been generated with the MIRA antigen-specificity platform. Breadth was defined as the fraction of unique TCRs that were SARS-CoV-2-associated. Depth was defined as the fraction of total T cells that were SARS-CoV-2-associated. Using the MIRA data, each spike-specific TCR was assigned both to the spike region to which the TCR was reactive and to a CD4 or CD8 class. Log10-transformed breadth and depth values were compared by one-way ANOVA with Sidak's multiple comparisons tests. Here the immuneACCESS table is served through TCRdb, limited to in-frame sequences with V and J called. Missing clones are a known gap in these copies; in checked studies unresolved V genes cover under half, and the rest lacks a known reason. D and trimming were read from the DNA, whereas the V and J calls and clone size are those reported in that table. Recorded for this sample are roughly 55,000 clones; about 85% of them occurred a single time. The ten largest clones add up to roughly 4% of the sample.

The sample's time point label, in plain terms: baseline before first vaccination. The vaccinee samples were drawn from two UK trials, COV001 and COV002, one of which was a single-blind randomized controlled phase 2/3 trial testing AZD1222 (ChAdOx1 nCoV-19) in healthy adults. For TCRbeta chain sequencing, PBMC samples from trial participants were taken at day 0 and at day 28 after the second dose. V is cut back by 8 bases and J by 3 bases, with 3 bases in the junction unmatched. Per the germline V gene (reference sequence), MNHEY is the CDR1 and SMNVEV is the CDR2. The CDR3 sequence holds 13 residues, the cysteine and phenylalanine included. Only CDR3 DNA is held: 39 bases, read in frame from base 1.

Source: peripheral blood, taken on day 0 of AZD1222 vaccination. The rearranged segments are TRBV27 and TRBJ2-2, and TRBD1 aligns with 7 junction nucleotides. The sequence was obtained from an adult in good health. The bases read TGTGCCAGCCGGGACAGATACACCGGGGAGCTGTTTTTT. It is translated as CASRDRYTGELFF.